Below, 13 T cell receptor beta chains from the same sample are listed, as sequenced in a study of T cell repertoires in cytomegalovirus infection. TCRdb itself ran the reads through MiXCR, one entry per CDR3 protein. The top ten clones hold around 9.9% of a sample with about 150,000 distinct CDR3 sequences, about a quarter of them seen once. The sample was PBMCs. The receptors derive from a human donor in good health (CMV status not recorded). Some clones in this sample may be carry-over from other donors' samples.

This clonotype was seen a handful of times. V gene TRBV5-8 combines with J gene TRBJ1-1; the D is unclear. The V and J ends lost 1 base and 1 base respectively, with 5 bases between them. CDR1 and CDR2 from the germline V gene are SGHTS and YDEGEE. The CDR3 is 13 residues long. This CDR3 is CASSLHQNTEAFF. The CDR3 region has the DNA TGTGCCAGCAGCTTGCACCAGAACACTGAAGCTTTCTTT. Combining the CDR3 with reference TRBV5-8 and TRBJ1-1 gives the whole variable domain EAGVTQSPTHLIKTRGQQATLRCSPISGHTSVYWYQQALGLGLQFLLWYDEGEERNRGNFPPRFSGRQFPNYSSELNVNALELEDSALYLCASSLHQNTEAFFGQGTRLTVV.

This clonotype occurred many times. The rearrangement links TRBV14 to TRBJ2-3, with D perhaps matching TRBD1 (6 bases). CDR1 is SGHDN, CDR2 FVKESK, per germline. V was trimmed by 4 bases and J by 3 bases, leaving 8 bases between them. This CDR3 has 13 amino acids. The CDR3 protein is CASSLGQTDTQYF. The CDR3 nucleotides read TGTGCCAGCAGCCTCGGACAGACAGATACGCAGTATTTT. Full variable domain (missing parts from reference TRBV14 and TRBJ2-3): EAGVTQFPSHSVIEKGQTVTLRCDPISGHDNLYWYRRVMGKEIKFLLHFVKESKQDESGMPNNRFLAERTGGTYSTLKVQPAELEDSGVYFCASSLGQTDTQYFGPGTRLTVL.

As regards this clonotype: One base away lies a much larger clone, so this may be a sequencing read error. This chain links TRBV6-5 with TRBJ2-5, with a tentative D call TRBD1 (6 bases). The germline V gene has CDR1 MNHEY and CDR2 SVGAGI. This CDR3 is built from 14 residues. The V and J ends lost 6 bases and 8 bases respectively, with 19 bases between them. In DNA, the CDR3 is TGTGCCAGCAGGACCGACAGGAGGTGGGACACCCAGTACTTC. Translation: CASRTDRRWDTQYF.

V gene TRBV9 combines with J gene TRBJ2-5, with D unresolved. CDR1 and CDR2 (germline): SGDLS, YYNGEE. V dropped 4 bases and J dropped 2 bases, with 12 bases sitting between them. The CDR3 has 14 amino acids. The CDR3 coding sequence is TGTGCCAGCAGCACACTGGTGGGGCAAGAGACCCAGTACTTC. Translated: CASSTLVGQETQYF.

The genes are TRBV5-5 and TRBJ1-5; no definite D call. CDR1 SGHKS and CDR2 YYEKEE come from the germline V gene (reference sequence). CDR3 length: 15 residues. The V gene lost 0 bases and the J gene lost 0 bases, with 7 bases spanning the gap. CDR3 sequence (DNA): TGTGCCAGCAGCTTGGGGAGGTTTAGCAATCAGCCCCAGCATTTT. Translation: CASSLGRFSNQPQHF.

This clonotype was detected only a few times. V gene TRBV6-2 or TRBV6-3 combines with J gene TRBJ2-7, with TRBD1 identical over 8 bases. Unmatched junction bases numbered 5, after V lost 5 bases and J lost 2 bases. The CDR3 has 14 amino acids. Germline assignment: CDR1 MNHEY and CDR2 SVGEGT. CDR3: CASSNGQGTYEQYF. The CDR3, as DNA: TGTGCCAGCAGTAACGGACAGGGAACCTACGAGCAGTACTTC.

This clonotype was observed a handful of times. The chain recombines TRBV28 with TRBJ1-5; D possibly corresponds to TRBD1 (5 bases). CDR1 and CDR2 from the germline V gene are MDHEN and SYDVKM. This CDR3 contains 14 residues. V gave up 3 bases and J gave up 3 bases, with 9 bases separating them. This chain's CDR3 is CASSLGVVNQPQHF. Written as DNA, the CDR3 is TGTGCCAGCAGTTTGGGGGTGGTCAATCAGCCCCAGCATTTT.

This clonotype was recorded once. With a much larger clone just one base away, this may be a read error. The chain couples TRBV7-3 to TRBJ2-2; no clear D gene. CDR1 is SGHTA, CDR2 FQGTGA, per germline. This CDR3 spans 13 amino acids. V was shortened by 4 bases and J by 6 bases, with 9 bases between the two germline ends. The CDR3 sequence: CASSSNLAGELFF. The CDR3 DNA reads TGTGCCAGCAGCTCCAATCTAGCCGGGGAGCTGTTTTTT.

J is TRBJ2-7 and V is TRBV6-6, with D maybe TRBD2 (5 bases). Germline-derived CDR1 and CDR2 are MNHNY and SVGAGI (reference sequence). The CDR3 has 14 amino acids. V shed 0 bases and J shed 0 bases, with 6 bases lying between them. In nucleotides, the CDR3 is TGTGCCAGCAGTTACTCCCGGGGCTCCTACGAGCAGTACTTC. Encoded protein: CASSYSRGSYEQYF.

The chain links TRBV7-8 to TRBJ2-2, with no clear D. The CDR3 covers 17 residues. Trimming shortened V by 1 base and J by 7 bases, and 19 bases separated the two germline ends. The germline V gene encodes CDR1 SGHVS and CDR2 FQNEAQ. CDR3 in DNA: TGTGCCAGCAGCTTAGGTTTGACGGCAGGCATAGGCGGGGAGCTGTTTTTT. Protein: CASSLGLTAGIGGELFF.

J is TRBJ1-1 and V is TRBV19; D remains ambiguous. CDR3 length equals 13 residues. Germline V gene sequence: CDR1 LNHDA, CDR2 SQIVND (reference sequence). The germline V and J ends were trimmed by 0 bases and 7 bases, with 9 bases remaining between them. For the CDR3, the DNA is TGTGCCAGTAGTATAGACAGGACCAGTGAAGCTTTCTTT. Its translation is CASSIDRTSEAFF.

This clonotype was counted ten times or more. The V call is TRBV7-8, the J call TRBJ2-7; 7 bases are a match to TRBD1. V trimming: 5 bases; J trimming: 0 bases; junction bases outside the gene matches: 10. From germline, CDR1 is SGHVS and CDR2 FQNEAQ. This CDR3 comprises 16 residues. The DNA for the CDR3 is TGTGCCAGCAGCAGAACCGGGACAGAGGCCTCCTACGAGCAGTACTTC. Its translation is CASSRTGTEASYEQYF.

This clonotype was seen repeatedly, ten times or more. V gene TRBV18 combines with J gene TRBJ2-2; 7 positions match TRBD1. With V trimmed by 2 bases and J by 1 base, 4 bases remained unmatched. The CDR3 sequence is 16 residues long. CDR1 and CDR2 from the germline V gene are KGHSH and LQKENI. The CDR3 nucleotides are TGTGCCAGCTCACCAAGGAGACAGGGGAACACCGGGGAGCTGTTTTTT. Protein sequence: CASSPRRQGNTGELFF.